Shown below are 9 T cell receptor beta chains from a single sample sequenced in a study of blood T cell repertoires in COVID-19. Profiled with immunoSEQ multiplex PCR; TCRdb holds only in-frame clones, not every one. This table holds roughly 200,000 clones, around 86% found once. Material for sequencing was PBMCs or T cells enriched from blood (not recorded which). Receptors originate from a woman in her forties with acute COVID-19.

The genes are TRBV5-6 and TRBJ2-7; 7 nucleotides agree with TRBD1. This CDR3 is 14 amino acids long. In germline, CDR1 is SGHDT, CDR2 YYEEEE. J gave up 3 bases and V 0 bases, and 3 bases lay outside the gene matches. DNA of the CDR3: TGTGCCAGCAGCTTGGTAGGACAGGACTACGAGCAGTACTTC. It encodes CASSLVGQDYEQYF.

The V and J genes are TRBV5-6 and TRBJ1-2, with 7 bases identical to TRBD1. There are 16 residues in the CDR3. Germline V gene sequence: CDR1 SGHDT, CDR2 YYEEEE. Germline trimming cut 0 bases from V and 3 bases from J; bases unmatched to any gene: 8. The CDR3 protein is CASSLDRGKWDYGYTF. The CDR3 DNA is TGTGCCAGCAGCTTGGACAGGGGAAAATGGGACTATGGCTACACCTTC.

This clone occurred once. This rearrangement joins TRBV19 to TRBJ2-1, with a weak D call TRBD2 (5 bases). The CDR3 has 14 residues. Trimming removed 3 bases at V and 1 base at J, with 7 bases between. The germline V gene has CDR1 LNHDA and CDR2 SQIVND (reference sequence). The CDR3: CASSIPGSYNEQFF. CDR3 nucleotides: TGTGCCAGTAGTATCCCGGGGTCCTACAATGAGCAGTTCTTC.

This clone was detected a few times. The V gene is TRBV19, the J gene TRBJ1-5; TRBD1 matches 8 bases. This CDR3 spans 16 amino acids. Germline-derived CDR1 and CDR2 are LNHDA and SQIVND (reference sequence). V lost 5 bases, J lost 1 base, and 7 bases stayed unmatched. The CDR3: CASSPRRQGSNQPQHF. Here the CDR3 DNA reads TGTGCCAGTAGTCCTCGTCGACAGGGGAGCAATCAGCCCCAGCATTTT.

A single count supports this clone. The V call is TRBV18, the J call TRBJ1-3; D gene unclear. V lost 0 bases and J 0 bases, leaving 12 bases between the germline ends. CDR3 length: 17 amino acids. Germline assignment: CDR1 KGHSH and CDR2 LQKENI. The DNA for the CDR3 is TGTGCCAGCTCACCACCGATTCCGAGGAGCTCTGGAAACACCATATATTTT. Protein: CASSPPIPRSSGNTIYF.

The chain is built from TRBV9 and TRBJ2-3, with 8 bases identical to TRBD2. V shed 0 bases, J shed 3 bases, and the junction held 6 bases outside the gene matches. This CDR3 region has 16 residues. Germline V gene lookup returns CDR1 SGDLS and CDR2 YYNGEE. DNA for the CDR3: TGTGCCAGCAGCGTAGAGGGCGGGGGGTTGACAGATACGCAGTATTTT. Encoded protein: CASSVEGGGLTDTQYF.

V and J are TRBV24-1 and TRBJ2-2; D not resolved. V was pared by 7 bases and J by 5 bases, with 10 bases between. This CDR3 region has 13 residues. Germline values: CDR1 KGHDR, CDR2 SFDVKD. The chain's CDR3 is CATSSRQTGELFF. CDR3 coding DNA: TGTGCCACCAGCTCTCGACAAACCGGGGAGCTGTTTTTT.

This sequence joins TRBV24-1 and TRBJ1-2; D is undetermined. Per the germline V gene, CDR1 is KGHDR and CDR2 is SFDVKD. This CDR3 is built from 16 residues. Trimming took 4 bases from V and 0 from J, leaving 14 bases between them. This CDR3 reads CATSDPKSGSNYGYTF. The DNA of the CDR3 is TGTGCCACCAGTGACCCTAAAAGCGGGTCTAACTATGGCTACACCTTC.

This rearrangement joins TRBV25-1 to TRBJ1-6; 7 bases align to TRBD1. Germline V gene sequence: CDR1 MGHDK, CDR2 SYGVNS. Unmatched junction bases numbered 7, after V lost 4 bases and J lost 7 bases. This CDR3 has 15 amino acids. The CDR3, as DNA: TGTGCCAGCAGTGCGACCGGGACAGCAAATTCACCCCTCCACTTT. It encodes CASSATGTANSPLHF.